These 29 T cell receptor beta chains originate from one sample sequenced in a study of blood T cell repertoires in COVID-19. The protocol was immunoSEQ multiplex PCR, while the TCRdb copy is restricted to in-frame clones and leaves out a portion. Altogether roughly 430,000 clones are present, over 75% being singletons, with the ten largest covering over 2%. Source material: PBMCs or T cells enriched from blood (not recorded which). These receptors all come from a woman aged 40-49 years with acute COVID-19.

The chain recombines TRBV3-1 (or the pseudogene TRBV3-2) with TRBJ2-1, with TRBD2 identical over 11 bases. V gave up 0 bases and J gave up 4 bases; unmatched junction bases: 2. The CDR3 consists of 16 residues. The V gene's germline CDR1 is LGHDT and CDR2 YNNKEL (reference sequence). In nucleotides, the CDR3 is TGTGCCAGCAGCCAAGATCTAGCGGGGGGTTACAATGAGCAGTTCTTC. This codes for CASSQDLAGGYNEQFF.

This rearrangement joins TRBV9 to TRBJ1-6; TRBD1 matches 8 bases. Germline CDR1 and CDR2: SGDLS and YYNGEE. The length of the CDR3 is 14 residues. V was clipped by 3 bases and J by 9 bases; unmatched bases: 5. The CDR3 DNA is TGTGCCAGCAGCGCCGACAGGGGCTTTTCACCCCTCCACTTT. It yields the protein CASSADRGFSPLHF.

Written as DNA, the CDR3 is TGTGCCACCAGTGATTTTATGGATACGCAGTATTTT. Amino acid sequence: CATSDFMDTQYF. V usage is TRBV24-1 and J usage is TRBJ2-3; no firm D call. Deletions cut 1 base from V and 6 bases from J, with 4 bases between. Germline V gene sequence: CDR1 KGHDR, CDR2 SFDVKD. This CDR3 is built from 12 residues.

The table lists this clone with a few counts. The chain recombines TRBV6-1 with TRBJ2-7; maybe TRBD2 (6 bases). The germline V gene encodes CDR1 MNHNS and CDR2 SASEGT. This CDR3 has 16 amino acids. The ends were cut back, 1 base at V and 2 bases at J, with 15 bases in the middle. The CDR3 here is CASSEDGASVTYEQYF. The CDR3 nucleotides read TGTGCCAGCAGTGAAGACGGGGCTAGCGTTACCTACGAGCAGTACTTC.

The chain carries TRBV3-1 (or the pseudogene TRBV3-2) and TRBJ2-2; 7 bases match TRBD1. The CDR3 covers 13 residues. Germline V gene data show CDR1 as LGHDT and CDR2 as YNNKEL (reference sequence). Unmatched junction bases numbered 7, after V lost 10 bases and J lost 5 bases. CDR3: CATTGTVTGELFF. The CDR3, as DNA: TGTGCCACTACCGGGACAGTAACCGGGGAGCTGTTTTTT.

The rearrangement joins TRBV6-5 to TRBJ1-4; a possible D gene is TRBD1 (5 bases). Germline CDR1 and CDR2: MNHEY and SVGAGI. This CDR3 has 14 residues. Trimming pared 6 bases from V and 7 bases from J, leaving 15 bases between. The CDR3 DNA sequence: TGTGCCAGCAGGAAGGCAGGGATGGGTGAAAAACTGTTTTTT. Translation: CASRKAGMGEKLFF.

The chain combines TRBV7-9 with TRBJ1-3; 8 nucleotides agree with TRBD1. J was trimmed by 3 bases and V by 5 bases; bases with no gene match: 6. Germline V lookup: CDR1 SEHNR, CDR2 FQNEAQ (reference sequence). The length of the CDR3 is 15 residues. The CDR3 region has the DNA TGTGCCAGCAGCCCGACAGGGGCGTATGGAAACACCATATATTTT. It is translated as CASSPTGAYGNTIYF. The full variable domain, in which reference TRBV7-9 and TRBJ1-3 provide the parts outside the CDR3, is DTGVSQNPRHKITKRGQNVTFRCDPISEHNRLYWYRQTLGQGPEFLTYFQNEAQLEKSRLLSDRFSAERPKGSFSTLEIQRTEQGDSAMYLCASSPTGAYGNTIYFGEGSWLTVV.

The V and J genes are TRBV5-1 and TRBJ1-2; 7 bases match TRBD1. The CDR3 totals 14 residues. Germline trimming cut 0 bases from V and 4 bases from J; bases unmatched to any gene: 3. From germline, CDR1 is SGHRS and CDR2 YFSETQ. The CDR3 nucleotides are TGCGCCAGCAGCTTGGGACAGGGTCTCTATGGCTACACCTTC. This sequence encodes CASSLGQGLYGYTF.

The rearrangement joins TRBV4-1 to TRBJ2-7; 7 positions agree with TRBD1. Germline V lookup: CDR1 MGHRA, CDR2 YSYEKL. The junction had 9 bases not matched to a gene; V was cut back by 1 base and J by 3 bases. The CDR3 contains 16 residues. CDR3 sequence (DNA): TGCGCCAGCAGCCAAGGCAGGACAGGCTCCCTCTACGAGCAGTACTTC. This gives the protein CASSQGRTGSLYEQYF.

This clone appeared once. CDR3 residues: CASSPDRVYYEQYF. The CDR3, as DNA: TGCGCCAGCAGCCCGGACAGGGTGTACTACGAGCAGTACTTC. The chain recombines TRBV5-1 with TRBJ2-7; 8 nucleotides align to TRBD1. V dropped 4 bases and J dropped 3; count of bases not matched to a gene: 6. Looked up from germline, CDR1 is SGHRS and CDR2 is YFSETQ. The CDR3 totals 14 residues.

The chain combines TRBV5-1 with TRBJ1-1; 8 bases fit TRBD1. This CDR3 is built from 15 residues. Germline V gene sequence: CDR1 SGHRS, CDR2 YFSETQ. V gave up 3 bases and J gave up 3 bases; unmatched junction bases: 7. CDR3 nucleotide sequence: TGCGCCAGCAGCTCCCAGACAGGGGCGGACACTGAAGCTTTCTTT. This encodes CASSSQTGADTEAFF.

The V gene is TRBV27, the J gene TRBJ1-1; the D is unclear. CDR1 MNHEY and CDR2 SMNVEV come from the germline V gene (reference sequence). There are 12 residues in the CDR3. V lost 3 bases, J lost 7 bases, and 9 bases lay in between. As DNA, the CDR3 is TGTGCCAGCAGTTTTCCAGGAAGTGAAGCTTTCTTT. Translating it yields CASSFPGSEAFF.

The J gene is TRBJ2-7, the V gene TRBV24-1; TRBD1 matches at 8 bases. CDR3 size: 16 residues. The V segment lost 2 bases and the J segment 2 bases; nucleotides outside the gene matches: 7. Germline V lookup: CDR1 KGHDR, CDR2 SFDVKD. CDR3: CATSDSLTGATYEQYF. The CDR3 DNA is TGTGCCACCAGTGATTCCTTGACAGGGGCGACCTACGAGCAGTACTTC.

The chain links TRBV15 to TRBJ1-6, with D possibly matching TRBD1 (5 bases). The CDR3 is 15 residues long. V dropped 1 base and J dropped 6 bases, with 10 bases sitting between them. The germline CDR1 and CDR2 sequences are LNHNV and YYDKDF (reference sequence). This chain's CDR3 is CATSRVSGGNSPLHF. The CDR3 DNA is TGTGCCACCAGCAGAGTAAGCGGGGGTAATTCACCCCTCCACTTT. The whole variable domain, filled in from reference TRBV15 and TRBJ1-6, reads DAMVIQNPRYQVTQFGKPVTLSCSQTLNHNVMYWYQQKSSQAPKLLFHYYDKDFNNEADTPDNFQSRRPNTSFCFLDIRSPGLGDTAMYLCATSRVSGGNSPLHFGNGTRLTVT.

The chain is built from TRBV5-1 and TRBJ2-7; 9 nucleotides match TRBD1. Germline CDR1 reads SGHRS; CDR2 reads YFSETQ. This CDR3 is 16 amino acids long. The V segment lost 3 bases and the J segment 6 bases; nucleotides outside the gene matches: 13. This chain's CDR3 is CASSSIPTGGGGEQYF. CDR3 nucleotide sequence: TGCGCCAGCAGCTCCATCCCGACAGGGGGGGGCGGCGAGCAGTACTTC.

V gene TRBV30 combines with J gene TRBJ1-2; 7 nucleotides line up with TRBD1. V lost 3 bases and J lost 3; bases outside the gene matches: 7. Germline V gene data show CDR1 as GTSNPN and CDR2 as SVGIG (reference sequence). This CDR3 contains 14 residues. CDR3 nucleotide sequence: TGTGCCTGGAGACCCGACAGGGAGTACTATGGCTACACCTTC. Translated: CAWRPDREYYGYTF.

This clone has only one observation. The gene calls are TRBV29-1 and TRBJ2-1; D is ambiguous. V was cut by 6 bases and J by 0 bases, with 12 bases left in between. The CDR3 runs 14 residues. The germline gives CDR1 SQVTM, CDR2 ANQGSEA. The CDR3 nucleotides read TGCAGCGTCGCCCGACATAGCTCCTACAATGAGCAGTTCTTC. Protein sequence: CSVARHSSYNEQFF.

Written as DNA, the CDR3 is TGTGCCAGCGCCCCGGGACTCACCTACGAGCAGTACTTC. It encodes CASAPGLTYEQYF. The V gene is TRBV14, the J gene TRBJ2-7, with D perhaps TRBD2 (6 bases). Germline V gene sequence: CDR1 SGHDN, CDR2 FVKESK. The V end lost 8 bases, the J end lost 2 bases, and 13 bases lay between the germline ends. The CDR3 length is 13 residues. Full variable domain (missing parts from reference TRBV14 and TRBJ2-7): EAGVTQFPSHSVIEKGQTVTLRCDPISGHDNLYWYRRVMGKEIKFLLHFVKESKQDESGMPNNRFLAERTGGTYSTLKVQPAELEDSGVYFCASAPGLTYEQYFGPGTRLTVT.

The V call is TRBV6-5, the J call TRBJ2-2; unclear D gene. The CDR3 extends over 15 amino acids. V was shortened by 0 bases and J by 3 bases, with 8 bases between the two germline ends. CDR1 and CDR2 (germline): MNHEY, SVGAGI. The CDR3 here is CASSYSRVYTGELFF. The CDR3 DNA reads as TGTGCCAGCAGTTACTCGAGAGTTTACACCGGGGAGCTGTTTTTT.

The chain's CDR3 is CASSLELSGLGANEKLFF. The CDR3, as DNA: TGTGCCAGCAGCTTAGAATTATCGGGGTTGGGGGCGAATGAAAAACTGTTTTTT. The chain has TRBV7-6 and TRBJ1-4, with a possible D match to TRBD1 (6 bases). Germline V lookup: CDR1 SGHVS, CDR2 FNYEAQ. V shed 1 base and J shed 5 bases, with 20 bases lying between them. The CDR3 has 18 amino acids.

The chain combines TRBV7-2 with TRBJ2-7; 10 bases match TRBD2. This CDR3 spans 14 amino acids. The ends lost 5 bases at V and 3 bases at J; junction bases unmatched: 4. CDR1 SGHTA and CDR2 FQGNSA come from the germline V gene. The CDR3 sequence is CASSPVAGGYEQYF. CDR3 sequence (DNA): TGTGCCAGCAGCCCCGTAGCGGGGGGCTACGAGCAGTACTTC.

The chain employs TRBV27 and TRBJ1-6; 8 nucleotides line up with TRBD1. Looked up from germline, CDR1 is MNHEY and CDR2 is SMNVEV (reference sequence). The CDR3 runs to 16 residues. J lost 6 bases, V lost 2 bases, and 6 bases had no gene match. CDR3 loop: CASSLPRTGSNSPLHF. The CDR3 region has the DNA TGTGCCAGCAGTTTACCCCGGACAGGGAGTAATTCACCCCTCCACTTT.

The V call is TRBV29-1, the J call TRBJ2-5, with unresolved D. The germline V gene has CDR1 SQVTM and CDR2 ANQGSEA. Trimming shortened V by 7 bases and J by 4 bases, and 13 bases separated the two germline ends. CDR3 size: 12 residues. The CDR3 loop is CSATPIRETQYF. DNA for the CDR3: TGCAGCGCTACTCCCATCCGAGAGACCCAGTACTTC.

J is TRBJ1-2 and V is TRBV28, with D possibly being TRBD1 (6 bases). CDR1 and CDR2 from the germline V gene are MDHEN and SYDVKM. Trimming pared 3 bases from V and 7 bases from J, leaving 15 bases between. The CDR3 loop spans 14 amino acids. CDR3: CASSFRGAWSGYTF. The CDR3 coding sequence is TGTGCCAGCAGTTTCCGGGGGGCTTGGTCTGGCTACACCTTC.

The CDR3 DNA reads TGCGCCAGCAGCTTTGGACAGGGGGCGGTAGCCTACGAGCAGTACTTC. This translates into CASSFGQGAVAYEQYF. V is TRBV5-1 and J is TRBJ2-7; TRBD1 matches at 11 bases. The CDR3 is made up of 16 amino acids. Germline CDR1 and CDR2: SGHRS and YFSETQ. The ends lost 2 bases at V and 2 bases at J; junction bases unmatched: 6. The whole variable domain, filled in from reference TRBV5-1 and TRBJ2-7, reads KAGVTQTPRYLIKTRGQQVTLSCSPISGHRSVSWYQQTPGQGLQFLFEYFSETQRNKGNFPGRFSGRQFSNSRSEMNVSTLELGDSALYLCASSFGQGAVAYEQYFGPGTRLTVT.

The V call is TRBV5-4, the J call TRBJ2-3, with 8 bases that match TRBD2. Trimming took 2 bases from V and 5 from J; bases not matched to a gene: 7. Germline V gene sequence: CDR1 SGHNT, CDR2 YYREEE (reference sequence). The CDR3 spans 15 residues. CDR3 nucleotide sequence: TGTGCCAGCAGCTTTCAGCGGGGGCAGGGAGATACGCAGTATTTT. This encodes CASSFQRGQGDTQYF.

This clone was observed once. The chain recombines TRBV5-5 with TRBJ2-1; D is possibly TRBD2 (6 bases). Trimming shortened V by 2 bases and J by 15 bases, and 21 bases separated the two germline ends. The germline gives CDR1 SGHKS, CDR2 YYEKEE (reference sequence). This CDR3 spans 14 amino acids. CDR3 region: CASSFEPGTQKRFF. CDR3 DNA sequence: TGTGCCAGCAGCTTTGAACCGGGGACTCAAAAAAGGTTCTTC.

The chain recombines TRBV2 with TRBJ2-6; 7 positions agree with TRBD1. The germline gives CDR1 SNHLY, CDR2 FYNNEI. This CDR3 contains 15 residues. The V gene end was trimmed by 6 bases and the J gene end by 2 bases; junction bases not matched to a gene: 4. CDR3 nucleotides: TGTGCCAGCAGCCTTGACAGGGCTGGGGCCAACGTCCTGACTTTC. Protein product: CASSLDRAGANVLTF.

This clone is a singleton in its sample. The chain recombines TRBV5-1 with TRBJ2-1; 10 bases are shared with TRBD1. Germline loops: CDR1 SGHRS, CDR2 YFSETQ. V lost 1 base to trimming and J lost 7 bases; unmatched junction nucleotides: 5. The CDR3 totals 15 residues. The CDR3 coding sequence is TGCGCCAGCAGCTTGTACCTGGGACAGGGGAATGAGCAGTTCTTC. Translated, it gives CASSLYLGQGNEQFF.